One and the same sample provided the 18 T cell receptor beta chains below, sequenced in a study of T cells after yellow fever vaccination. TCRdb re-called the 5' RACE reads through MiXCR, storing one row per CDR3 protein. This table holds around 56,000 distinct CDR3 sequences, about 5% found once. Sequencing was performed on PBMCs, either bulk or a sorted T-cell subset (CD4+, CD8+, memory, or dextramer-sorted; not recorded which), taken on the day of the yellow fever booster vaccination. The source is a man aged 18 to 30 who received the YFV17D yellow fever vaccine.

The V gene is TRBV7-9, the J gene TRBJ2-1; D gene uncertain. The CDR3 spans 14 residues. CDR1 SEHNR and CDR2 FQNEAQ come from the germline V gene (reference sequence). V lost 1 base and J 4 bases, leaving 8 bases between the germline ends. The CDR3 region has the DNA TGTGCCAGCAGCTTAGAACAGATTTACAATGAGCAGTTCTTC. Its translation: CASSLEQIYNEQFF. The full variable domain, its missing parts supplied by reference TRBV7-9 and TRBJ2-1, is DTGVSQNPRHKITKRGQNVTFRCDPISEHNRLYWYRQTLGQGPEFLTYFQNEAQLEKSRLLSDRFSAERPKGSFSTLEIQRTEQGDSAMYLCASSLEQIYNEQFFGPGTRLTVL.

In its sample, this clonotype was seen a few times. This chain uses TRBV4-3 with TRBJ1-2; D gene ambiguous. This CDR3 region has 15 residues. The V end was cut by 4 bases, the J end by 3 bases, with 15 bases between. Germline V lookup: CDR1 LGHNA, CDR2 YSLEER. CDR3 in DNA: TGCGCCAGCAGCCCAAGACGAGGATCCTACTATGGCTACACCTTC. Translation: CASSPRRGSYYGYTF.

This sequence joins TRBV3-1 and TRBJ2-3, with 8 bases matching TRBD2. Germline-derived CDR1 and CDR2 are LGHDT and YNNKEL (reference sequence). V lost 6 bases and J lost 5; bases outside the gene matches: 7. There are 14 residues in the CDR3. In DNA form, the CDR3 reads TGTGCCAGCAGTCCGGGGGGGCCCGGAGATACGCAGTATTTT. As protein: CASSPGGPGDTQYF.

The rearrangement links TRBV4-1 to TRBJ2-5; the match to TRBD1 covers 8 bases. With V trimmed by 3 bases and J by 4 bases, 1 base remained unmatched. The CDR3 sequence is 13 residues long. Germline CDR1 MGHRA, CDR2 YSYEKL. The CDR3 nucleotides are TGCGCCAGCAGCCAGGACAGGGTAGAGACCCAGTACTTC. It is translated as CASSQDRVETQYF.

This clonotype appeared many times. The chain combines TRBV20-1 with TRBJ2-7; TRBD2 is a possible D gene (5 bases). V lost 1 base, J lost 4 bases, and 11 bases lay in between. The CDR3 has 13 residues. Per germline, CDR1 DFQATT and CDR2 SNEGSKA (reference sequence). The CDR3 loop is CSARASWRYEQYV. CDR3 coding DNA: TGCAGTGCTAGAGCCAGTTGGAGGTACGAGCAGTACGTC.

This clonotype was detected ten times or more. The chain carries TRBV12-3 or TRBV12-4 and TRBJ1-2; TRBD1 aligns across 7 bases. After removal of 7 bases from V and 6 bases from J, the junction contained 8 bases not matched to a gene. The CDR3 is 13 residues long. The CDR3 nucleotides are TGTGCCAGCACCTTAGGGGGCGGGAATGGCTACACCTTC. Translated: CASTLGGGNGYTF.

Many counts were recorded for this clonotype. The chain uses TRBV25-1 and TRBJ1-4; no clear D gene. The germline gives CDR1 MGHDK, CDR2 SYGVNS. This CDR3 comprises 14 residues. V lost 2 bases to trimming and J lost 6 bases, with 10 bases between them. The CDR3 reads CASSEGQAYEKLFF. The CDR3 region has the DNA TGTGCCAGCAGTGAAGGCCAGGCCTATGAAAAACTGTTTTTT.

The V call is TRBV25-1, the J call TRBJ2-5, with TRBD2 as a possible D gene (5 bases). This CDR3 has 14 residues. Germline CDR1 and CDR2: MGHDK and SYGVNS. Deletions cut 7 bases from V and 2 bases from J, with 14 bases between. DNA for the CDR3: TGTGCCAGCAACAAACCGGGAACTCAAGAGACCCAGTACTTC. Translated: CASNKPGTQETQYF.

V usage is TRBV5-1 and J usage is TRBJ2-3; D possibly corresponds to TRBD1 (6 bases). This CDR3 comprises 13 residues. V dropped 1 base and J dropped 4 bases, with 7 bases sitting between them. From germline, CDR1 is SGHRS and CDR2 YFSETQ. The CDR3 sequence: CASSLQGPDTQYF. The DNA of the CDR3 is TGCGCCAGCAGCTTGCAGGGGCCAGATACGCAGTATTTT.

For the CDR3, the DNA is TGTGCCAGCAGTTTTGGCAATTCGAACTATGGCTACACCTTC. Translating gives CASSFGNSNYGYTF. This chain links TRBV28 with TRBJ1-2; no clear D. CDR3 size: 14 residues. Looked up from germline, CDR1 is MDHEN and CDR2 is SYDVKM. The V end lost 3 bases, the J end lost 2 bases, and 10 bases lay between the germline ends.

This clonotype was seen many times. CDR3 amino acids: CASSEMGTGGMNEQFF. The CDR3 DNA is TGTGCCAGCAGTGAAATGGGGACAGGGGGCATGAATGAGCAGTTCTTC. The chain combines TRBV6-1 with TRBJ2-1, with 12 bases aligning to TRBD1. CDR1 and CDR2 (germline): MNHNS, SASEGT. The CDR3 runs to 16 residues. The V gene end was trimmed by 2 bases and the J gene end by 7 bases; junction bases not matched to a gene: 6.

This clonotype was counted ten times or more. This chain joins TRBV5-5 and TRBJ1-1, with D unresolved. With 0 bases removed from V and 4 bases from J, the gap between germline ends came to 7 bases. CDR1 and CDR2 from the germline V gene are SGHKS and YYEKEE (reference sequence). The CDR3 is 13 residues long. The DNA of the CDR3 is TGTGCCAGCAGCTTGGGGCACACCACTGAAGCTTTCTTT. Protein: CASSLGHTTEAFF.

This chain joins TRBV12-3 or TRBV12-4 and TRBJ2-3, with a possible D match to TRBD1 (5 bases). V was clipped by 6 bases and J by 0 bases, with 13 bases between them. The CDR3 has 15 residues. The CDR3 region is CASSSDRSSTDTQYF. CDR3 DNA sequence: TGTGCCAGCAGCTCCGACAGATCTAGCACAGATACGCAGTATTTT.

The rearrangement joins TRBV13 to TRBJ1-4, with a tentative D call TRBD1 (5 bases). The V gene's germline CDR1 is PRHDT and CDR2 FYEKMQ (reference sequence). V was shortened by 3 bases and J by 8 bases, with 13 bases between the two germline ends. This CDR3 has 14 amino acids. CDR3 amino acids: CASSLGTLPEKLFF. The CDR3 region has the DNA TGTGCCAGCAGCTTGGGGACCCTCCCCGAAAAACTGTTTTTT.

The chain links TRBV20-1 to TRBJ2-1; 8 positions match TRBD2. The CDR3 has 14 amino acids. From germline, CDR1 is DFQATT and CDR2 SNEGSKA (reference sequence). V dropped 2 bases and J dropped 1; count of bases not matched to a gene: 1. This CDR3 reads CSARPGGSYNEQFF. DNA for the CDR3: TGCAGTGCTAGACCGGGGGGGTCCTACAATGAGCAGTTCTTC.

The chain combines TRBV7-9 with TRBJ1-2, with 8 bases identical to TRBD1. Germline CDR1 and CDR2: SEHNR and FQNEAQ (reference sequence). V dropped 5 bases and J dropped 2; count of bases not matched to a gene: 7. The CDR3 spans 15 residues. The CDR3 loop reads CASSDGQGRNYGYTF. CDR3 coding DNA: TGTGCCAGCAGCGATGGACAGGGACGAAACTATGGCTACACCTTC.

This clonotype occurred many times. CDR3 in amino acids: CSARGTIRTDEQFF. The CDR3 DNA reads as TGCAGTGCTAGAGGTACGATCCGGACCGATGAGCAGTTCTTC. The chain links TRBV20-1 to TRBJ2-1; D gene ambiguous. Germline CDR1 DFQATT, CDR2 SNEGSKA (reference sequence). V was cut by 1 base and J by 8 bases, with 15 bases left in between. This CDR3 region has 14 residues.

This clonotype was seen many times. The CDR3 sequence is CASSPAETQNTEAFF. The CDR3 DNA sequence: TGTGCCAGCTCACCAGCCGAGACGCAGAACACTGAAGCTTTCTTT. The rearrangement links TRBV18 to TRBJ1-1; no clear D gene. Trimming removed 2 bases at V and 1 base at J, with 11 bases between. The germline gives CDR1 KGHSH, CDR2 LQKENI. This CDR3 region has 15 residues.